This T cell receptor (beta chain) was identified in a study of T cells in Graves' hyperthyroidism and ophthalmopathy. Overall study: Before any treatment, at initial diagnosis, peripheral blood was collected.

The V gene's germline CDR1 is SGHTA and CDR2 FQGNSA. The V end was cut by 5 bases, the J end by 2 bases, with 8 bases between. The CDR3 is made up of 13 amino acids. This clonotype came up many times. The TCR beta CDR3 regions underwent amplification using RNA transcripts as the source. HTBI primers drove first-round RT-PCR of the TCR CDR3. A single record per CDR3 protein comes from TCRdb applying MiXCR to the multiplex PCR reads. The data show fewer than 650,000 distinct CDR3 sequences, approximately 15% seen once. This TCR came from a young woman with Graves' ophthalmopathy. The rearrangement links TRBV7-2 to TRBJ2-3; D gene ambiguous. The sample consisted of blood. DNA of the CDR3: TGTGCCAGCAGCCCTCACTCCACAGATACGCAGTATTTT. It codes for CASSPHSTDTQYF.